The 13 T cell receptor beta chains below were found in one sample sequenced in a study of T cell changes during pregnancy in multiple sclerosis. Sequenced by immunoSEQ multiplex PCR; TCRdb stores in-frame clones only, minus some. The sample includes roughly 42,000 clones, about 89% of them seen just once. Sequencing was performed on CD4+ T cells from peripheral blood mononuclear cells, taken in the first trimester of pregnancy. These receptors came from a female donor with multiple sclerosis, enrolled in a pregnancy study.

For the CDR3, the DNA is TGTGCCAGCAGCTTGATAGGGGGTGAAAAACTGTTTTTT. The encoded protein is CASSLIGGEKLFF. The chain employs TRBV5-5 and TRBJ1-4, with D possibly matching TRBD1 (6 bases). Trimming left V 1 base short and J 7 bases short, with 8 bases between. Germline V CDR1 and CDR2: SGHKS, YYEKEE (reference sequence). This CDR3 is 13 amino acids long.

The chain joins TRBV13 to TRBJ2-1, with 12 bases matching TRBD2. The J segment lost 9 bases and the V segment lost 4 bases, leaving 4 bases of the junction unmatched. The germline gives CDR1 PRHDT, CDR2 FYEKMQ (reference sequence). CDR3 length: 14 amino acids. The CDR3 here is CASSSLAGGLEQFF. CDR3 coding DNA: TGTGCCAGCAGCTCCCTAGCGGGAGGGCTTGAGCAGTTCTTC.

This chain joins TRBV7-6 and TRBJ1-1; D remains ambiguous. This CDR3 is 15 amino acids long. Germline loops: CDR1 SGHVS, CDR2 FNYEAQ. V lost 2 bases, J lost 0 bases, and 10 bases lay in between. DNA of the CDR3: TGTGCCAGCAGCTTATCGCGGGATATGAACACTGAAGCTTTCTTT. Translated: CASSLSRDMNTEAFF. The variable domain in full, with the rest retrieved from reference TRBV7-6 and TRBJ1-1, is GAGVSQSPRYKVTKRGQDVALRCDPISGHVSLYWYRQALGQGPEFLTYFNYEAQQDKSGLPNDRFSAERPEGSISTLTIQRTEQRDSAMYRCASSLSRDMNTEAFFGQGTRLTVV.

The count of this clone is one. The chain is built from TRBV19 and TRBJ1-1, with D possibly being TRBD1 (6 bases). This CDR3 is 14 amino acids long. Germline lookup yields CDR1 LNHDA and CDR2 SQIVND (reference sequence). Between the trimmed V and J ends, which lost 3 bases and 0 bases, there was a span of 8 bases. CDR3 nucleotide sequence: TGTGCCAGTAGTATGGGACACCTGAACACTGAAGCTTTCTTT. It encodes CASSMGHLNTEAFF.

The J gene is TRBJ1-1, the V gene TRBV6-6; tentative D call: TRBD1 (6 bases). The CDR3 is 15 amino acids. Trimming cost V 6 bases and J 3 bases, with 17 bases left between them. In germline, CDR1 is MNHNY, CDR2 SVGAGI (reference sequence). CDR3 amino acids: CASSLLDSTYTEAFF. CDR3 sequence (DNA): TGTGCCAGCAGCCTCCTGGACAGTACCTACACTGAAGCTTTCTTT.

The J gene is TRBJ1-3, the V gene TRBV5-1, with a weak D call TRBD1 (5 bases). Trimming removed 2 bases at V and 0 bases at J, with 6 bases between. The CDR3 covers 14 residues. CDR1 SGHRS and CDR2 YFSETQ come from the germline V gene. In nucleotides, the CDR3 is TGCGCCAGCAGCTTACAGGTCTCTGGAAACACCATATATTTT. Amino acid sequence: CASSLQVSGNTIYF.

The chain carries TRBV5-1 and TRBJ1-4; TRBD1 matches at 9 bases. With 5 bases clipped from V and 5 bases from J, the junction kept 10 bases outside the gene matches. This CDR3 comprises 16 residues. Looked up from germline, CDR1 is SGHRS and CDR2 is YFSETQ. CDR3 amino acids: CASRAKTGTGNEKLFF. The CDR3 region has the DNA TGCGCCAGCAGAGCGAAGACCGGGACAGGGAATGAAAAACTGTTTTTT.

The chain uses TRBV19 and TRBJ1-5; D gene ambiguous. The germline V gene encodes CDR1 LNHDA and CDR2 SQIVND (reference sequence). The ends were cut back, 1 base at V and 5 bases at J, with 6 bases in the middle. The CDR3 runs 13 residues. DNA for the CDR3: TGTGCCAGTAGTATAGCCCCCGATCAGCCCCAGCATTTT. Its protein is CASSIAPDQPQHF.

This chain connects TRBV7-9 to TRBJ2-7, with D hard to call. The germline gives CDR1 SEHNR, CDR2 FQNEAQ (reference sequence). This CDR3 region has 12 residues. The V end was cut by 3 bases, the J end by 3 bases, with 6 bases between. CDR3 in DNA: TGTGCCAGCAGCTTTGGCCACTACGAGCAGTACTTC. This encodes CASSFGHYEQYF.

The genes are TRBV5-6 and TRBJ1-3; 7 nucleotides line up with TRBD1. Germline trimming cut 4 bases from V and 2 bases from J; bases unmatched to any gene: 3. The CDR3 length is 14 residues. Germline assignment: CDR1 SGHDT and CDR2 YYEEEE. CDR3: CASSGTGAGNTIYF. The CDR3 nucleotides read TGTGCCAGCAGCGGAACAGGGGCTGGAAACACCATATATTTT.

V and J are TRBV9 and TRBJ1-1; 11 bases map to TRBD1. The germline gives CDR1 SGDLS, CDR2 YYNGEE. The CDR3 is 17 residues long. Germline trimming cut 4 bases from V and 5 bases from J; bases unmatched to any gene: 13. CDR3 DNA sequence: TGTGCCAGCAGCACGCGGGGACAGGGGGTGGGGAGTACTGAAGCTTTCTTT. As protein: CASSTRGQGVGSTEAFF.

As concerns this clone: The junction departs from germline at one end; a sequencing error may be responsible. This chain links TRBV10-1 with TRBJ1-1, with no clear D. The CDR3 has 12 amino acids. The germline V gene has CDR1 WNHNN and CDR2 SYGVQD (reference sequence). CDR3 DNA sequence: TGCGCCAGCAGTGAATTGAACTCTGAAGCTTTCTTT. This sequence encodes CASSELNSEAFF.

The chain has TRBV14 and TRBJ2-7, with 10 nucleotides matching TRBD2. Trimming cost V 0 bases and J 8 bases; bases outside gene matches: 4. The CDR3 has 14 residues. In germline, CDR1 is SGHDN, CDR2 FVKESK. The CDR3 reads CASSQDLAGEKQYF. CDR3 sequence (DNA): TGTGCCAGCAGCCAAGATCTAGCGGGAGAAAAGCAGTACTTC.